This T cell receptor beta chain is drawn from a study of pediatric ulcerative colitis. As for this clone: Antigen unknown.

Trimming cost V 3 bases and J 1 base; bases outside gene matches: 2. CDR3 length equals 13 residues. Germline values: CDR1 SQVTM, CDR2 ANQGSEA. Broader study findings: Blood samples from a couple of patients yielded substantially fewer templates and were excluded from blood-rectal overlap analysis.

The assay was run at survey level. The method was immunoSEQ multiplex PCR; TCRdb's version includes in-frame clones alone and lacks a portion of them. The data show about 64,000 clones, approximately 87% seen once. This sequence joins TRBV29-1 and TRBJ1-1; 7 bases agree with TRBD1. The source material was blood. The receptor comes from a boy aged 5-17 years with severe ulcerative colitis. CDR3 DNA: TGCAGCGTTGAGGACAGGTGGAACACTGAAGCTTTCTTT. It codes for CSVEDRWNTEAFF.